This T cell receptor beta chain originates from a study of blood T cell repertoires in COVID-19. Study summary: Samples of COVID-19 (acute and convalescent) were obtained from the United States, Italy and Spain.

Under the authors' procedure: Reference gene primers were amplified, and this amplification served to estimate nucleated cell counts. Some clones are missing from TCRdb's copy, which holds only in-frame ones; the method was immunoSEQ multiplex PCR. Clone size and the V and J calls come from that table; the DNA yielded D and trimming. The sample lists over 15,000 clones, around 85% occurring once. V gave up 10 bases and J gave up 0 bases, with 16 bases separating them. CDR3 length: 14 residues. Germline values: CDR1 LNHDA, CDR2 SQIVND (reference sequence). Sequencing used peripheral blood. The clonotype originates from a man in his 70s in a cohort sampled during active COVID-19. This chain links TRBV19 with TRBJ2-7, with D tentatively TRBD1 (5 bases). CDR3 DNA: TGTGCCACCACACAGGACCCGAGCTCCTACGAGCAGTACTTC. Residues: CATTQDPSSYEQYF.